This T cell receptor beta chain comes out of a study of graft-versus-host responses after intestinal transplantation. About the study: Uniformly, recipients were administered anti-thymocyte globulin induction with subsequent tacrolimus and steroids for approximately three years.

Profiling relied on immunoSEQ multiplex PCR, and the TCRdb table lists in-frame clones only, not all of them. The repertoire holds some 86,000 clones, with 90% to 95% as singletons. In the case of this clone: Its target is not known.

Whole-study findings and limits: Graft-donor T cell macrochimerism coincided with high graft-versus-host to host-versus-graft clonal ratios in allografts. The authors found GvH clones in recipient marrow, some appearing first in ileum or blood.

The V end lost 5 bases, the J end lost 0 bases, and 8 bases lay between the germline ends. CDR1 MNHEY and CDR2 SMNVEV come from the germline V gene (reference sequence). This CDR3 has 14 amino acids. The TCR comes from a human donor who received an intestinal transplant. Sequenced material: unstimulated CD4+ T cells sorted from spleen or lymph node cells, taken before intestinal transplant. V gene TRBV27 combines with J gene TRBJ1-5; D is possibly TRBD1 (5 bases). CDR3 protein: CASSQTVSNQPQHF. The CDR3 DNA sequence: TGTGCCAGCAGTCAGACAGTTAGCAATCAGCCCCAGCATTTT.